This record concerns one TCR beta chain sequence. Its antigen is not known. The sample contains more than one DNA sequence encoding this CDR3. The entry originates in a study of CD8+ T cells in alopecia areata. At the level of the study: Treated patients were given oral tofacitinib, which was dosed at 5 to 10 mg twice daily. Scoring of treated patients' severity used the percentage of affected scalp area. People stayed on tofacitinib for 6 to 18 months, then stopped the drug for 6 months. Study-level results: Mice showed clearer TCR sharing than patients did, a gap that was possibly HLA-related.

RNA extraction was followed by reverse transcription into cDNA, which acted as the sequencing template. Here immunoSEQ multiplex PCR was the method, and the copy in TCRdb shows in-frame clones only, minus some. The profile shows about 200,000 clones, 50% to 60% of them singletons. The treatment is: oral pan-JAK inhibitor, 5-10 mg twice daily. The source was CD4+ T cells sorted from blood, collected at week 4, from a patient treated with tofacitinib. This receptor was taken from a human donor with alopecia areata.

The DNA of the CDR3 is TGCAGCGTTGGCGGCAGTAACTATGGCTACACCTTC. Translated, it gives CSVGGSNYGYTF. The chain employs TRBV29-1 and TRBJ1-2; no reliable D call. This CDR3 spans 12 amino acids. V was trimmed by 4 bases and J by 1 base, leaving 7 bases between them. Germline loops: CDR1 SQVTM, CDR2 ANQGSEA.